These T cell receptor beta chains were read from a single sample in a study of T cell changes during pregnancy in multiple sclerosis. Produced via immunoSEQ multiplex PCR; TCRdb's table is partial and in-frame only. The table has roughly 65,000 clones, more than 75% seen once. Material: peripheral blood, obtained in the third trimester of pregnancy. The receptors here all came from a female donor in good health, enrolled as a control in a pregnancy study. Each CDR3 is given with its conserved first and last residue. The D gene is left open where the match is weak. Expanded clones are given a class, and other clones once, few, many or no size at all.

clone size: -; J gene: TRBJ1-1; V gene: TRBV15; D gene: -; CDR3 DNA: TGTGCCACCAGCAGGAAGGGGGGGGGCACTGAAGCTTTCTTT; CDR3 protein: CATSRKGGGTEAFF
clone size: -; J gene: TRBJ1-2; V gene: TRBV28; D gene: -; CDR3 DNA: TGTGCCAGCGATACCTTAGCTAACTATGGCTACACCTTC; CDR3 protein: CASDTLANYGYTF
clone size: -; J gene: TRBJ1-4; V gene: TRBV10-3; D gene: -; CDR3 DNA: TGTGCCATCAGTGAGTCAGGGAGGGGGGGATTGGGAACTAATGAAAAACTGTTTTTT; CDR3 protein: CAISESGRGGLGTNEKLFF
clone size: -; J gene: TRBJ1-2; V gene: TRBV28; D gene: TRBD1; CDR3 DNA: TGTGCCAGCAGTTTATTACAGGGGGGAAGTGGCTACACCTTC; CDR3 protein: CASSLLQGGSGYTF
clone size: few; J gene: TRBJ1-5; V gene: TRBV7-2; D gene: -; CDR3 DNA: TGTGCCAGCAGCGCGGGACGGATCCCCAATCAGCCCCAGCATTTT; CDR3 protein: CASSAGRIPNQPQHF
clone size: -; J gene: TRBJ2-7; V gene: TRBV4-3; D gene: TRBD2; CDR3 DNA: TGCGCCAGCAGCCAAGATACTAGCGGGGGTTACGAGCAGTACTTC; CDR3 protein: CASSQDTSGGYEQYF
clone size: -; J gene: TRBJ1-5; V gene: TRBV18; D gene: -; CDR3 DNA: TGTGCCAGCTCACGACGGGACAATCAGCCCCAGCATTTT; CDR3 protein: CASSRRDNQPQHF
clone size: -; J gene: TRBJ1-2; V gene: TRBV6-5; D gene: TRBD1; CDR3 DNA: TGTGCCAGCAGTTACCGGACAGGGGGAAATGGCTACACCTTC; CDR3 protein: CASSYRTGGNGYTF
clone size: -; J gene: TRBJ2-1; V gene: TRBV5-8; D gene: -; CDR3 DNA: TGTGCCAGCAGCCGACAGACAAATAGCATCAACAATGAGCAGTTCTTC; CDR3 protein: CASSRQTNSINNEQFF
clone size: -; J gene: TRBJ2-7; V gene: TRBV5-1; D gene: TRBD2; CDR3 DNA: TGCGCCAGCAGCTCAATTGAGGGAGGGGCACTCTACGAGCAGTACTTC; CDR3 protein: CASSSIEGGALYEQYF
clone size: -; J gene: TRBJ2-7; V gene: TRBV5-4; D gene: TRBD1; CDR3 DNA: TGTGCCAGCAGCCCTCGGGACAGCCTCTACGAGCAGTACTTC; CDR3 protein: CASSPRDSLYEQYF
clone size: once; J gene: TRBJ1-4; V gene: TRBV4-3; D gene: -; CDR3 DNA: TGCGCCAGCAGCCAAGGACAGGTCGAGTATGAAAAACTGTTTTTT; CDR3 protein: CASSQGQVEYEKLFF
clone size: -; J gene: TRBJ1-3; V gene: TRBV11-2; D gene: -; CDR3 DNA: TGTGCCAGCAGCTCTAGTACTGGAAACACCATATATTTT; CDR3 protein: CASSSSTGNTIYF
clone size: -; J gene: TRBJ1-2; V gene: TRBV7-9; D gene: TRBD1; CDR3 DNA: TGTGCCAGCAGCCCGAGCCCGACAGGGAACTATGGCTACACCTTC; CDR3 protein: CASSPSPTGNYGYTF
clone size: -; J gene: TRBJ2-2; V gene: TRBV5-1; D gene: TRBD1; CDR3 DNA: TGCGCCAGCAGCTACGGGGACAGGGCGAAAGGGGACACCGGGGAGCTGTTTTTT; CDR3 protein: CASSYGDRAKGDTGELFF
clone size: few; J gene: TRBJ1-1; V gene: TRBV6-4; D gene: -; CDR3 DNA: TGTGCCAGCAGTTGGAGGGGTGAAGCTTTCTTT; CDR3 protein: CASSWRGEAFF
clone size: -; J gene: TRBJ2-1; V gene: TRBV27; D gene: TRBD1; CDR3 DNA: TGTGCCAGCAGACTTCAGGGGGCCATCTACAATGAGCAGTTCTTC; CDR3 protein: CASRLQGAIYNEQFF
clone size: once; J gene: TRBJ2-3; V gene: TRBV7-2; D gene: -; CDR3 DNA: TGTGCCAGCAGCCGGGGGGCCCTAACAGATACGCAGTATTTT; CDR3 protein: CASSRGALTDTQYF
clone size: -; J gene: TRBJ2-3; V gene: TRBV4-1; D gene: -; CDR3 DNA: TGCGCCAGCAGTCTAGCTAGTGGCACAGATACGCAGTATTTT; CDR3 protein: CASSLASGTDTQYF
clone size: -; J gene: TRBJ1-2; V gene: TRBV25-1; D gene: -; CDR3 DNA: TGTGCCAGCAGTGAATTAACGCCCAATGCGGCCGACTATGGCTACACCTTC; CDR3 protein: CASSELTPNAADYGYTF
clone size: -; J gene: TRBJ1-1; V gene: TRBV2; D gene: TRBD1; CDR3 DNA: TGTGCCAGCAGTGAGGACAGGGGCAACACTGAAGCTTTCTTT; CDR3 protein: CASSEDRGNTEAFF
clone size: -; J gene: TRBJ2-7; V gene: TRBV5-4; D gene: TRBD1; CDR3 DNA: TGTGCCAGCAGCGGCCCCGGGACAGCACGATACGAGCAGTACTTC; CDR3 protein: CASSGPGTARYEQYF
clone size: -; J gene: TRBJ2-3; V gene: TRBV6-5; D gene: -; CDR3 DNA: TGTGCCAGCAGTTACTATTCTTCTACAGATACGCAGTATTTT; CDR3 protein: CASSYYSSTDTQYF
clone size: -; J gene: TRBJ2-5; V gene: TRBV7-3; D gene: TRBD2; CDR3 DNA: TGTGCCAGCAGCGAACTAGCGGGGGGGCTCAAGACCCAGTACTTC; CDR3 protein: CASSELAGGLKTQYF
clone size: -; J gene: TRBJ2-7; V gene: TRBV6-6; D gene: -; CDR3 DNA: TGTGCCAGCAGTTACGTTTCAGGCCGCGAGCAGTACTTC; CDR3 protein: CASSYVSGREQYF
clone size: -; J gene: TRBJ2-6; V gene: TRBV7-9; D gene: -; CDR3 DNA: TGTGCCAGCAGCTTCAGACAGAGTGGGGCCAACGTCCTGACTTTC; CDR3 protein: CASSFRQSGANVLTF
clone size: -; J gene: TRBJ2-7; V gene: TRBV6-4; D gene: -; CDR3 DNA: TGTGCCAGCAGTGACGGCCTAGGCTACGAGCAGTACTTC; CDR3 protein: CASSDGLGYEQYF
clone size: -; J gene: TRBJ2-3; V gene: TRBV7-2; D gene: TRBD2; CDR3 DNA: TGTGCCAGCAGCACCCGCGGGGGGGGGAGGGGTGGCACAGATACGCAGTATTTT; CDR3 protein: CASSTRGGGRGGTDTQYF
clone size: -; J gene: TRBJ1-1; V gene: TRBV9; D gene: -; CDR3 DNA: TGTGCCAGCAGCGCGGGGTGGACAGATGAAGCTTTCTTT; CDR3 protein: CASSAGWTDEAFF
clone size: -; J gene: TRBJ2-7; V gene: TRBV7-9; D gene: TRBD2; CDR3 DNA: TGTGCCAGCAGCTCCGGCGGGGGGCGAGAGCAGTACTTC; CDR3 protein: CASSSGGGREQYF
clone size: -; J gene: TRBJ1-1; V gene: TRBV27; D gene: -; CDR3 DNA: TGTGCCAGCAGCCCGAGAAAGCGGCGTGAAGCTTTCTTT; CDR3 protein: CASSPRKRREAFF
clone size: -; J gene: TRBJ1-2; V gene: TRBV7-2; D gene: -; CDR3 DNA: TGTGCCAGCAGCTCCTCCCGGACAGACAGAAAGAATGGCTACACCTTC; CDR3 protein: CASSSSRTDRKNGYTF
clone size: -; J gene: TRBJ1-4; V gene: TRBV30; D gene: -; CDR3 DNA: TGTGCCTGGAGTGTACAAGGGGGACGGGAAAAACTGTTTTTT; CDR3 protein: CAWSVQGGREKLFF
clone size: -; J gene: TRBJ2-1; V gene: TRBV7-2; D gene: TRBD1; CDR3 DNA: TGTGCCAGCAGCCCCCGGGACAGCTCCTACAATGAGCAGTTCTTC; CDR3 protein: CASSPRDSSYNEQFF
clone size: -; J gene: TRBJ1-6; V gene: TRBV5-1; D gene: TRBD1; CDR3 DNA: TGCGCCAGCAGTCCTGCGACAGGGACGCAGGGGGCTCCCCTCCACTTT; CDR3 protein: CASSPATGTQGAPLHF
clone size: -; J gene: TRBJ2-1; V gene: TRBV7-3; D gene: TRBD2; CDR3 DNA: TGTGCCAGCAGCTTAGGCCTAGCGGCGTACAATGAGCAGTTCTTC; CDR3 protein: CASSLGLAAYNEQFF
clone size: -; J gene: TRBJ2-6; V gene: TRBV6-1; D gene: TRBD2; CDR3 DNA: TGTGCCAGCAGTGCCCGAGCGGGGGGGTACTCTGGGGCCAACGTCCTGACTTTC; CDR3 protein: CASSARAGGYSGANVLTF
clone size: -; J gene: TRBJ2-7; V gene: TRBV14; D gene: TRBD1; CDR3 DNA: TGTGCCAGCAGCCAATGGACAGGGGCCTACGAGCAGTACTTC; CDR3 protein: CASSQWTGAYEQYF
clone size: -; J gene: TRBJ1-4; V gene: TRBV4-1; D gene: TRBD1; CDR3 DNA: TGCGCCAGCAGCCAAGAAGGGACAGGCGGGGAAAAACTGTTTTTT; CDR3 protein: CASSQEGTGGEKLFF
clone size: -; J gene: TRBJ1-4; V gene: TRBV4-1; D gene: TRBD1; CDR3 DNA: TGCGCCAGCAGCCAAGGACAGGGCTATAATGAAAAACTGTTTTTT; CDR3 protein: CASSQGQGYNEKLFF